These 10 T cell receptor beta chains were all obtained from the same sample, sequenced in a study of OX40 agonist ivuxolimab in advanced cancers. Profiled with immunoSEQ multiplex PCR; TCRdb holds only in-frame clones, not every one. The sample includes approximately 74,000 clones, 85% of them seen just once. The sequenced sample was CD4+ or CD8+ T cells sorted from blood, obtained in a trial of the OX40 agonist ivuxolimab. Receptors were obtained from an adult with an advanced solid tumor such as melanoma, head and neck, liver or kidney cancer.

This rearrangement joins TRBV11-2 to TRBJ2-1, with D hard to call. This CDR3 spans 15 amino acids. The V and J ends lost 5 bases and 5 bases respectively, with 16 bases between them. CDR1 and CDR2 (germline): SGHAT, FQNNGV. Here the CDR3 DNA reads TGTGCCAGCAGCCCTCAGTGGAAGTCAGACAATGAGCAGTTCTTC. Translation gives CASSPQWKSDNEQFF.

The CDR3 sequence: CASSYSGLTDEQYF. The CDR3 DNA sequence: TGTGCCAGCAGTTACTCGGGCCTTACGGACGAGCAGTACTTC. V is TRBV6-6 and J is TRBJ2-7; no reliable D call. Trimming took off 0 bases at V and 5 bases at J, with 11 bases between the two ends. The germline V gene encodes CDR1 MNHNY and CDR2 SVGAGI (reference sequence). CDR3 size: 14 residues.

The rearrangement links TRBV6-5 to TRBJ2-7, with D possibly matching TRBD2 (6 bases). Germline V CDR1 and CDR2: MNHEY, SVGAGI. V was shortened by 7 bases and J by 1 base, with 14 bases between the two germline ends. This CDR3 has 14 residues. CDR3 amino acids: CASIVTGLSYEQYF. As DNA, the CDR3 is TGTGCCAGCATCGTTACAGGACTATCCTACGAGCAGTACTTC.

The chain carries TRBV18 and TRBJ2-7, with 15 bases fitting TRBD2. CDR1 and CDR2 from the germline V gene are KGHSH and LQKENI. CDR3 length: 16 residues. Unmatched junction bases numbered 5, after V lost 2 bases and J lost 6 bases. CDR3 bases: TGTGCCAGCTCACCAGGACTAGCGGGGGGGCAGTTCGAGCAGTACTTC. Translated: CASSPGLAGGQFEQYF.

The rearrangement joins TRBV9 to TRBJ1-5; D is unclear. The germline CDR1 and CDR2 sequences are SGDLS and YYNGEE. The CDR3 runs 16 residues. Trimming stripped 4 bases from V and 4 bases from J, with 18 bases between. In nucleotides, the CDR3 is TGTGCCAGCAGCCTACCCATTACAGAGTCTAATCAGCCCCAGCATTTT. It is translated as CASSLPITESNQPQHF.

The chain is built from TRBV2 and TRBJ2-2, with 10 bases identical to TRBD1. V gave up 6 bases and J gave up 6 bases; unmatched junction bases: 10. The CDR3 is made up of 16 amino acids. Germline assignment: CDR1 SNHLY and CDR2 FYNNEI. CDR3 bases: TGTGCCAGCAGCAAAGACAGGGGGCTTCTGGCCGGGGAGCTGTTTTTT. As protein: CASSKDRGLLAGELFF.

The chain is built from TRBV27 and TRBJ1-4, with TRBD1 matching 7 bases. The germline gives CDR1 MNHEY, CDR2 SMNVEV (reference sequence). This CDR3 has 13 residues. V shed 5 bases, J shed 6 bases, and the junction held 3 bases outside the gene matches. The CDR3 region has the DNA TGTGCCAGCAGTCAGGGGGTGGATGAAAAACTGTTTTTT. Residues: CASSQGVDEKLFF.

This chain joins TRBV7-2 and TRBJ2-1; 7 bases line up with TRBD2. The CDR3 is 15 amino acids. The V gene end was trimmed by 3 bases and the J gene end by 2 bases; junction bases not matched to a gene: 4. Germline loops: CDR1 SGHTA, CDR2 FQGNSA. The CDR3 region has the DNA TGTGCCAGCAGCTTGGCTAGCGGACCCTACAATGAGCAGTTCTTC. Amino acids: CASSLASGPYNEQFF. The complete variable domain, with remaining parts taken from reference TRBV7-2 and TRBJ2-1, reads GAGVSQSPSNKVTEKGKDVELRCDPISGHTALYWYRQSLGQGLEFLIYFQGNSAPDKSGLPSDRFSAERTGGSVSTLTIQRTQQEDSAVYLCASSLASGPYNEQFFGPGTRLTVL.

V and J are TRBV18 and TRBJ2-7; 12 bases fit TRBD1. Germline V gives CDR1 KGHSH, CDR2 LQKENI. The length of the CDR3 is 15 residues. J was trimmed by 7 bases and V by 3 bases; bases with no gene match: 7. The chain's CDR3 is CASSPTGQGAQEQYF. The CDR3 DNA sequence: TGTGCCAGCTCACCTACGGGACAGGGGGCTCAAGAGCAGTACTTC. The full variable domain, rest sourced from reference TRBV18 and TRBJ2-7, is NAGVMQNPRHLVRRRGQEARLRCSPMKGHSHVYWYRQLPEEGLKFMVYLQKENIIDESGMPKERFSAEFPKEGPSILRIQQVVRGDSAAYFCASSPTGQGAQEQYFGPGTRLTVT.

This clone was found once. The chain combines TRBV5-1 with TRBJ2-5, with 10 nucleotides matching TRBD2. The V and J ends lost 4 bases and 0 bases, in that order; junction bases with no gene match: 6. This CDR3 is 16 amino acids long. The germline V gene encodes CDR1 SGHRS and CDR2 YFSETQ. The CDR3 loop reads CASSIGLAAYQETQYF. The CDR3 DNA reads as TGCGCCAGCAGCATTGGACTAGCGGCGTACCAAGAGACCCAGTACTTC.